This T cell receptor beta chain emerged from a study of identical twins. The sample holds a few counts of this clonotype. TCRdb independently ran MiXCR on the 5' RACE reads; one entry per CDR3 protein. Of 300,000 or so distinct CDR3 sequences listed, nearly 9.5% are singletons. V was pared by 0 bases and J by 2 bases, with 11 bases of the junction left unmatched. The CDR3 has 18 residues. In germline, CDR1 is MGHDK, CDR2 SYGVNS. The data were also submitted as part of a second study, on yellow fever vaccine responses in identical twins. That publication notes: Twins' vaccine T cell responses were reported to seem partly convergent and partly personalized.

This TCR came from a woman under 30 in good health. Source material: CD8+ T cells sorted from blood. V gene TRBV25-1 combines with J gene TRBJ2-3; 7 bases match TRBD2. The CDR3 region is CASSEYSSGLLNTDTQYF. The CDR3 bases are TGTGCCAGCAGTGAATACTCCTCGGGACTACTTAACACAGATACGCAGTATTTT.